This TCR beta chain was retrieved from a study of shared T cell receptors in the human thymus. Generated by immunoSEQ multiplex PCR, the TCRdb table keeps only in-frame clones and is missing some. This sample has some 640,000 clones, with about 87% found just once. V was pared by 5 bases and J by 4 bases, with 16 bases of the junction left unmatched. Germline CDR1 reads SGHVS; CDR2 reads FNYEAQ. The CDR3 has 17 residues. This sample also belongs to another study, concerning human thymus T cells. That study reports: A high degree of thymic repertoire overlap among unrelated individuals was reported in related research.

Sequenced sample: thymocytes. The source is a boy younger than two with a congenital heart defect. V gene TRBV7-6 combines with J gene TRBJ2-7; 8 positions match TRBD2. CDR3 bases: TGTGCCAGCAGCCCCCAGGGCGGGGGGCCCTGGGGATACGAGCAGTACTTC. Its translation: CASSPQGGGPWGYEQYF.